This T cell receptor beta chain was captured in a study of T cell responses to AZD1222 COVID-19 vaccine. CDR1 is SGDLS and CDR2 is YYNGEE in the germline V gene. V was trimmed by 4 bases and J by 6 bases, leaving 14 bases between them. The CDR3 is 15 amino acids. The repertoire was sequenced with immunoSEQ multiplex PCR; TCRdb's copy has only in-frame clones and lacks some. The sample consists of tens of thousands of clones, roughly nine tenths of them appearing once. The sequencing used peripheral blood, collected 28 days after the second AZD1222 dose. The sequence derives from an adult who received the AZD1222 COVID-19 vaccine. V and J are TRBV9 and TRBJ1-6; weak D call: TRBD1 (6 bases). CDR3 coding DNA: TGTGCCAGCAGCAACACAGGGACCGCTAATTCACCCCTCCACTTT. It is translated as CASSNTGTANSPLHF. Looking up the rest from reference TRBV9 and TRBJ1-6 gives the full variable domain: DSGVTQTPKHLITATGQRVTLRCSPRSGDLSVYWYQQSLDQGLQFLIQYYNGEERAKGNILERFSAQQFPDLHSELNLSSLELGDSALYFCASSNTGTANSPLHFGNGTRLTVT.